These 8 T cell receptor beta chains share one sample of origin, sequenced in a study of T cell responses to AZD1222 COVID-19 vaccine. Here immunoSEQ multiplex PCR was the method, and the copy in TCRdb shows in-frame clones only, minus some. The repertoire holds approximately 99,000 clones, around 84% seen once, with over 3% in the top ten. The sequenced sample was peripheral blood, obtained on day 0 of AZD1222 vaccination. All receptors come from an adult in good health.

This clone was detected a few times. CDR3 sequence reads: CASSREPGQGRVSDYGYTF. DNA for the CDR3: TGCGCCAGCAGCCGAGAACCGGGACAGGGTCGAGTAAGCGACTATGGCTACACCTTC. The chain recombines TRBV4-1 with TRBJ1-2; TRBD1 matches 9 bases. Germline CDR1 and CDR2: MGHRA and YSYEKL. The V segment lost 4 bases and the J segment 3 bases; nucleotides outside the gene matches: 18. The CDR3 is 19 residues long.

The V call is TRBV5-1, the J call TRBJ2-1, with 10 positions matching TRBD2. V lost 6 bases and J lost 6; bases outside the gene matches: 6. Germline CDR1 and CDR2: SGHRS and YFSETQ. The CDR3 has 14 amino acids. This CDR3 reads CASKVERGGNEQFF. The CDR3, as DNA: TGCGCCAGCAAGGTGGAGCGGGGGGGCAATGAGCAGTTCTTC.

The rearrangement uses TRBV28 and TRBJ1-2; TRBD1 matches 7 bases. V lost 4 bases, J lost 7 bases, and 6 bases stayed unmatched. This CDR3 has 13 residues. Germline V gene data show CDR1 as MDHEN and CDR2 as SYDVKM. In DNA, the CDR3 is TGTGCCAGCAGTTCCCGACAGGGCTTTGGCTACACCTTC. It specifies CASSSRQGFGYTF.

This chain uses TRBV3-1 (or the pseudogene TRBV3-2) with TRBJ2-1; D ambiguous. Trimming pared 0 bases from V and 4 bases from J, leaving 22 bases between. Germline CDR1 reads LGHDT; CDR2 reads YNNKEL (reference sequence). CDR3 length: 19 amino acids. CDR3 sequence reads: CASSQEVLGRGSGYNEQFF. The CDR3 DNA sequence: TGTGCCAGCAGCCAAGAGGTATTGGGCCGCGGATCGGGTTACAATGAGCAGTTCTTC.

The chain employs TRBV19 and TRBJ1-1; 8 bases line up with TRBD1. Germline CDR1 and CDR2: LNHDA and SQIVND (reference sequence). Trimming removed 3 bases from V and 4 bases from J; junction bases left unmatched: 13. There are 17 residues in the CDR3. In DNA, the CDR3 is TGTGCCAGTAGTATCCCCCGGACAGGGAACATCGGCACTGAAGCTTTCTTT. It specifies CASSIPRTGNIGTEAFF. Looking up the rest from reference TRBV19 and TRBJ1-1 gives the full variable domain: DGGITQSPKYLFRKEGQNVTLSCEQNLNHDAMYWYRQDPGQGLRLIYYSQIVNDFQKGDIAEGYSVSREKKESFPLTVTSAQKNPTAFYLCASSIPRTGNIGTEAFFGQGTRLTVV.

V is TRBV5-4 and J is TRBJ2-1, with D unresolved. CDR1 SGHNT and CDR2 YYREEE come from the germline V gene (reference sequence). The CDR3 contains 13 residues. Trimming shortened V by 4 bases and J by 2 bases, and 7 bases separated the two germline ends. For the CDR3, the DNA is TGTGCCAGCAGCATTACAGCCTACAATGAGCAGTTCTTC. Protein sequence: CASSITAYNEQFF.

This chain uses TRBV30 with TRBJ2-7; 7 bases fit TRBD1. Germline V CDR1 and CDR2: GTSNPN, SVGIG (reference sequence). V trimming: 1 base; J trimming: 5 bases; junction bases outside the gene matches: 11. The CDR3 totals 15 residues. The CDR3, as DNA: TGTGCCTGGAGTGGCACCGGGACAGCCGCGGACGAGCAGTACTTC. This encodes CAWSGTGTAADEQYF.

The rearrangement links TRBV2 to TRBJ1-4, with D perhaps matching TRBD1 (6 bases). V lost 7 bases, J lost 3 bases, and 18 bases lay in between. CDR3 size: 16 residues. CDR1 SNHLY and CDR2 FYNNEI come from the germline V gene. This CDR3 reads CASTPGGAVANEKLFF. The CDR3 nucleotides read TGTGCCAGCACCCCTGGGGGCGCAGTGGCTAATGAAAAACTGTTTTTT.